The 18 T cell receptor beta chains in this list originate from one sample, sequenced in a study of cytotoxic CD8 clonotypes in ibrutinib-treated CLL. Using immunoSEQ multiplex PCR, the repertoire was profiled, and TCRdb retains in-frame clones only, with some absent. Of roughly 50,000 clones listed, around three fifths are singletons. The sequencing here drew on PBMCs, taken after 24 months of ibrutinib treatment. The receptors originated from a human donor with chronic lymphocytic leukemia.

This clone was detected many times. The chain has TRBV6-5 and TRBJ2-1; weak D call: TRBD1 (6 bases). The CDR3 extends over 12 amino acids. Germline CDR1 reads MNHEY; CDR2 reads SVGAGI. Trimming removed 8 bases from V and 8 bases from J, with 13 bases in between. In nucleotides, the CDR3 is TGTGCCAGCGGCCAGGGGAATGATGAGCAGTTCTTC. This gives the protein CASGQGNDEQFF.

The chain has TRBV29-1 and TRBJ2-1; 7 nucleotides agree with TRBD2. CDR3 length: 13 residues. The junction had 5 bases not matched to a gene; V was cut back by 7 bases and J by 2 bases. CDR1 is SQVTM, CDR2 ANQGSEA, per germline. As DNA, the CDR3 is TGCAGCGCTAGAGCGGGGACCTACAATGAGCAGTTCTTC. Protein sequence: CSARAGTYNEQFF.

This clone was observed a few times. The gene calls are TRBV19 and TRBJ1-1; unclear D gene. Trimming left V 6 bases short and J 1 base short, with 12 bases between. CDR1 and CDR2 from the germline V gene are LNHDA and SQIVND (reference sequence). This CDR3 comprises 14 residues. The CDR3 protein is CASSRRDTNTEAFF. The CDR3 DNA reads TGTGCCAGTAGCCGGCGGGATACGAACACTGAAGCTTTCTTT.

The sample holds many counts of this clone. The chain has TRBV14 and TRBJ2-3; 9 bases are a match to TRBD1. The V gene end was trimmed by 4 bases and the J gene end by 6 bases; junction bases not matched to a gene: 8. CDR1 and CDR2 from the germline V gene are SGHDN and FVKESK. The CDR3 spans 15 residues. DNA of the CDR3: TGTGCCAGCAGCCCGGGGACAGGGTCATTCGATACGCAGTATTTT. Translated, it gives CASSPGTGSFDTQYF.

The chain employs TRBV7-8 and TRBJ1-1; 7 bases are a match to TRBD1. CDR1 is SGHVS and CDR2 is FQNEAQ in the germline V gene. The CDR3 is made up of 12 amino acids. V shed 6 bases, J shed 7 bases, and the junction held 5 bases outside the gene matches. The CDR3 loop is CASSSGQVEAFF. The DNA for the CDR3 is TGTGCCAGCAGTAGTGGACAGGTTGAAGCTTTCTTT. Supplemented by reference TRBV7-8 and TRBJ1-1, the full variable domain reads GAGVSQSPRYKVAKRGQDVALRCDPISGHVSLFWYQQALGQGPEFLTYFQNEAQLDKSGLPSDRFFAERPEGSVSTLKIQRTQQEDSAVYLCASSSGQVEAFFGQGTRLTVV.

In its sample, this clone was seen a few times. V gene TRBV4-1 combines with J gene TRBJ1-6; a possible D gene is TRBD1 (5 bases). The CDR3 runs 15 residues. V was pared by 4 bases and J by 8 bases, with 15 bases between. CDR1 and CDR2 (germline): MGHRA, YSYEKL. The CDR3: CASSPAGGSDSPLHF. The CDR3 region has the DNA TGCGCCAGCAGCCCCGCCGGGGGGAGTGATTCACCCCTCCACTTT.

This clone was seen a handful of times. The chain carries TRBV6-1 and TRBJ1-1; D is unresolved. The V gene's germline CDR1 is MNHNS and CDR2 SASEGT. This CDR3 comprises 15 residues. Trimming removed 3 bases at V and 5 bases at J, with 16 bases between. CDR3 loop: CASSDGARLGTEAFF. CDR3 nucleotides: TGTGCCAGCAGTGACGGTGCCAGGTTGGGAACTGAAGCTTTCTTT.

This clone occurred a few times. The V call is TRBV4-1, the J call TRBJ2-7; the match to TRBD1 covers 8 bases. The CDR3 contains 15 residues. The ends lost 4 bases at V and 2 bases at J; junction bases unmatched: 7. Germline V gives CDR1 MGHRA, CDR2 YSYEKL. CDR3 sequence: CASSRGTGTPYEQYF. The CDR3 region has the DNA TGCGCCAGCAGCCGAGGGACAGGTACCCCCTACGAGCAGTACTTC.

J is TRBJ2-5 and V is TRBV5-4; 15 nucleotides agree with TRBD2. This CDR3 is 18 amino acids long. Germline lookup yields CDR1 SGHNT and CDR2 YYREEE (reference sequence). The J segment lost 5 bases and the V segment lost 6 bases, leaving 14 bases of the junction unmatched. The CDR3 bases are TGTGCCAGCATCAGGACTAGCGGGGGGGCCTTCGAGCGGGAGACCCAGTACTTC. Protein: CASIRTSGGAFERETQYF.

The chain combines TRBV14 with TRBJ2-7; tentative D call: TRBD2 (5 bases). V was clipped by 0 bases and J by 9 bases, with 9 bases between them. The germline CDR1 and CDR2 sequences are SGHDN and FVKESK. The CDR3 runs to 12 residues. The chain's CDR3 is CASSQDNSGQYF. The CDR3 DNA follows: TGTGCCAGCAGCCAAGATAACAGCGGGCAGTACTTC.

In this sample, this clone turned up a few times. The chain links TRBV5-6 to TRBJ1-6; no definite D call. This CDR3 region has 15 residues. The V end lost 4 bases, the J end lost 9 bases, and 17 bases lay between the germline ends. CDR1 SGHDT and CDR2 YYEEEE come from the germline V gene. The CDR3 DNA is TGTGCCAGCAGCCACCTAAGGTCAGGTAGTTCACCCCTCCACTTT. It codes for CASSHLRSGSSPLHF.

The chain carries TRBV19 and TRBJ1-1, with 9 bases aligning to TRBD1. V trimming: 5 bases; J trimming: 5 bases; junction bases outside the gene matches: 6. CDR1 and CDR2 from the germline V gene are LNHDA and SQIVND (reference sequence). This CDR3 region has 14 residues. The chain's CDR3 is CASSLGQGFTEAFF. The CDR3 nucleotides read TGTGCCAGTAGTTTGGGACAGGGATTTACTGAAGCTTTCTTT. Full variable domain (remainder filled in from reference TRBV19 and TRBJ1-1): DGGITQSPKYLFRKEGQNVTLSCEQNLNHDAMYWYRQDPGQGLRLIYYSQIVNDFQKGDIAEGYSVSREKKESFPLTVTSAQKNPTAFYLCASSLGQGFTEAFFGQGTRLTVV.

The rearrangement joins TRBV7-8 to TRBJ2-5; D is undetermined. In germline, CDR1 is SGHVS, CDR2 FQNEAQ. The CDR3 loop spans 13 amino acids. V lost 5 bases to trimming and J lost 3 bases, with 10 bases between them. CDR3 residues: CASSPTREETQYF. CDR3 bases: TGTGCCAGCAGCCCAACTCGTGAAGAGACCCAGTACTTC.

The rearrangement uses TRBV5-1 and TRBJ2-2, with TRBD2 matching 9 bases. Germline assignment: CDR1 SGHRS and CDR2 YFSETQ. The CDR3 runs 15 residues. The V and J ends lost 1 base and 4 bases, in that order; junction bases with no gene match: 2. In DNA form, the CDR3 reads TGCGCCAGCAGCTTGCAAGCGGGGGGCACCGGGGAGCTGTTTTTT. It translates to CASSLQAGGTGELFF.

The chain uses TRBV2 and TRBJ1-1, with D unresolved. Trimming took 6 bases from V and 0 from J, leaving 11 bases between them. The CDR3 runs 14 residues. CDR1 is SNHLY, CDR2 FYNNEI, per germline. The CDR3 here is CASSPTSMNTEAFF. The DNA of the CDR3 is TGTGCCAGCAGCCCCACCTCGATGAACACTGAAGCTTTCTTT.

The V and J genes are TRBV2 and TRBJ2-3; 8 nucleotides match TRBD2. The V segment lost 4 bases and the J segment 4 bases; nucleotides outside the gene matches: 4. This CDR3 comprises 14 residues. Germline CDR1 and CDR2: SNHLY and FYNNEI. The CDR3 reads CASSVGLGSDTQYF. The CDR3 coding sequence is TGTGCCAGCAGTGTGGGACTAGGGTCAGATACGCAGTATTTT. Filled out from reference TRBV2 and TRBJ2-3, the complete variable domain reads EPEVTQTPSHQVTQMGQEVILRCVPISNHLYFYWYRQILGQKVEFLVSFYNNEISEKSEIFDDQFSVERPDGSNFTLKIRSTKLEDSAMYFCASSVGLGSDTQYFGPGTRLTVL.

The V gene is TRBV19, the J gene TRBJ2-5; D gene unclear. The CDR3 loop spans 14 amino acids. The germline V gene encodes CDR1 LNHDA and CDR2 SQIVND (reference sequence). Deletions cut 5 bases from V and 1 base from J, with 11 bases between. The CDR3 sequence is CASSSQWGQETQYF. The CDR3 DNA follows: TGTGCCAGTAGTTCCCAGTGGGGCCAAGAGACCCAGTACTTC.

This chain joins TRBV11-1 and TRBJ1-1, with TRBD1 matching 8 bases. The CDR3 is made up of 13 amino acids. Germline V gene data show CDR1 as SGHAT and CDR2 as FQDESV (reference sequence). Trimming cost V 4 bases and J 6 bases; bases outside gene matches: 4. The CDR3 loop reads CASSSNRGAEAFF. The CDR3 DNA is TGTGCCAGCAGCTCGAACAGGGGGGCTGAAGCTTTCTTT.